This entry lists 29 T cell receptor beta chains sequenced from one sample in a study of blood T cells in healthy people across ages. It was with a sample-barcoded 5' primer and a J-beta primer mix that a second PCR of roughly 6 to 12 cycles was run. TCRdb re-derived calls from the 5' RACE reads in MiXCR, one entry per CDR3 protein. The sample lists more than 700,000 distinct CDR3 sequences; approximately 55% were seen once. The specimen sequenced was blood. The receptor set was obtained from an elderly man in good health.

This clonotype has only a few counts. The chain combines TRBV12-3 or TRBV12-4 with TRBJ2-7, with D tentatively TRBD1 (7 bases). Trimming shortened V by 7 bases and J by 2 bases, and 18 bases separated the two germline ends. The CDR3 consists of 15 residues. The CDR3: CASTPGDRNPYEQYF. For the CDR3, the DNA is TGTGCCAGCACCCCGGGGGACAGAAATCCCTACGAGCAGTACTTC.

J is TRBJ2-1 and V is TRBV12-3 or TRBV12-4; TRBD2 matches 8 bases. The CDR3 spans 13 residues. Unmatched junction bases numbered 6, after V lost 6 bases and J lost 8 bases. This CDR3 is CASRGREGYEQFF. The CDR3 nucleotides read TGTGCCAGCAGGGGCCGGGAGGGTTATGAGCAGTTCTTC.

The chain uses TRBV20-1 and TRBJ2-7, with 7 bases identical to TRBD1. The CDR3 contains 14 residues. Germline V gives CDR1 DFQATT, CDR2 SNEGSKA (reference sequence). V lost 4 bases, J lost 2 bases, and 8 bases stayed unmatched. The CDR3 bases are TGCAGTGCTACCTGGACAGGCAGTCCCTACGAGCAGTACTTC. Its protein is CSATWTGSPYEQYF.

This clonotype was seen more than once but under ten times. The chain couples TRBV10-3 to TRBJ1-1; 9 nucleotides line up with TRBD1. The germline V gene has CDR1 ENHRY and CDR2 SYGVKD. Unmatched junction bases numbered 6, after V lost 9 bases and J lost 1 base. The CDR3 has 14 residues. CDR3 sequence: CAIRQGGWNTEAFF. The CDR3 nucleotides are TGTGCCATAAGACAGGGGGGTTGGAACACTGAAGCTTTCTTT.

The chain employs TRBV12-3 or TRBV12-4 and TRBJ2-1; D is possibly TRBD1 (5 bases). This CDR3 spans 11 amino acids. V was cut by 3 bases and J by 9 bases, with 6 bases left in between. As DNA, the CDR3 is TGTGCCAGCAGTTTGGACACTGAGCAGTTCTTC. This codes for CASSLDTEQFF.

The rearrangement joins TRBV7-8 to TRBJ2-1, with a tentative D call TRBD2 (7 bases). This CDR3 is built from 16 residues. V was pared by 7 bases and J by 2 bases, with 18 bases between. Germline lookup yields CDR1 SGHVS and CDR2 FQNEAQ. DNA for the CDR3: TGTGCCAGCACCACTGCCGGGGGGCTTCCCTACAATGAGCAGTTCTTC. It specifies CASTTAGGLPYNEQFF.

The chain links TRBV9 to TRBJ2-1; D unclear. Germline V CDR1 and CDR2: SGDLS, YYNGEE. There are 13 residues in the CDR3. The CDR3 sequence: CVPQLLGLNEQFF. CDR3 bases: TGTGTCCCCCAACTTTTGGGCCTCAATGAGCAGTTCTTC.

This sequence joins TRBV7-2 and TRBJ2-5; 7 bases fit TRBD2. Trimming took 5 bases from V and 2 from J; bases not matched to a gene: 5. Germline lookup yields CDR1 SGHTA and CDR2 FQGNSA. The CDR3 is made up of 14 amino acids. CDR3 DNA sequence: TGTGCCAGCAGCCACCCCGGGGGGCAAGAGACCCAGTACTTC. Translating it yields CASSHPGGQETQYF.

This clonotype was seen just once. This chain connects TRBV27 to TRBJ2-1; 8 bases are shared with TRBD2. The CDR3 has 18 amino acids. V lost 5 bases to trimming and J lost 2 bases; unmatched junction nucleotides: 14. Germline loops: CDR1 MNHEY, CDR2 SMNVEV (reference sequence). The CDR3 region is CASSPDIASGLAYNEQFF. The CDR3 bases are TGTGCCAGCAGTCCCGATATAGCCTCGGGACTAGCCTACAATGAGCAGTTCTTC.

The chain uses TRBV9 and TRBJ2-3; 11 bases agree with TRBD1. This CDR3 comprises 16 residues. J was trimmed by 2 bases and V by 5 bases; bases with no gene match: 7. Germline V gene data show CDR1 as SGDLS and CDR2 as YYNGEE. CDR3 protein: CASRPGTGGVTDTQYF. The CDR3 DNA reads as TGTGCCAGCAGGCCCGGGACAGGGGGGGTCACAGATACGCAGTATTTT. Based on the CDR3 plus reference TRBV9 and TRBJ2-3, the full variable domain is DSGVTQTPKHLITATGQRVTLRCSPRSGDLSVYWYQQSLDQGLQFLIQYYNGEERAKGNILERFSAQQFPDLHSELNLSSLELGDSALYFCASRPGTGGVTDTQYFGPGTRLTVL.

V is TRBV7-3 and J is TRBJ2-7; 9 nucleotides line up with TRBD2. J gave up 1 base and V 5 bases, and 6 bases lay outside the gene matches. The CDR3 runs 15 residues. Looked up from germline, CDR1 is SGHTA and CDR2 is FQGTGA. CDR3 DNA: TGTGCCAGCAGCCCCACGGCGGGAGGGTCCTACGAGCAGTACTTC. This codes for CASSPTAGGSYEQYF.

The chain uses TRBV9 and TRBJ2-5, with TRBD2 matching 11 bases. The germline V gene encodes CDR1 SGDLS and CDR2 YYNGEE. The CDR3 loop spans 17 amino acids. J gave up 1 base and V 0 bases, and 5 bases lay outside the gene matches. The CDR3 sequence is CASSVGASGGIQETQYF. The CDR3 region has the DNA TGTGCCAGCAGCGTAGGTGCTAGCGGGGGGATCCAAGAGACCCAGTACTTC.

V and J are TRBV4-2 and TRBJ2-3, with a possible D match to TRBD2 (5 bases). Per germline, CDR1 LGHNA and CDR2 YNFKEQ. Trimming pared 5 bases from V and 4 bases from J, leaving 10 bases between. CDR3 length equals 13 residues. CDR3 nucleotides: TGTGCCAGCAGCAAGTCCGGGGCAGATACGCAGTATTTT. It is translated as CASSKSGADTQYF.

The CDR3 DNA reads TGCAGCGTTGAAGATCGTCAGTCGGGCTACACCTTC. This codes for CSVEDRQSGYTF. The chain joins TRBV29-1 to TRBJ1-2; D not certain. The CDR3 runs 12 residues. Deletions cut 0 bases from V and 8 bases from J, with 10 bases between. Germline CDR1 and CDR2: SQVTM and ANQGSEA.

This chain joins TRBV12-3 or TRBV12-4 and TRBJ2-1; D uncertain. This CDR3 has 13 amino acids. V lost 5 bases and J 10 bases, leaving 15 bases between the germline ends. The CDR3 region has the DNA TGTGCCAGCAGTGTGCTGCTCATGGGCGAGCAGTTCTTC. As protein: CASSVLLMGEQFF.

V usage is TRBV28 and J usage is TRBJ2-5, with 8 bases aligning to TRBD2. Trimming cost V 5 bases and J 11 bases; bases outside gene matches: 16. The germline V gene encodes CDR1 MDHEN and CDR2 SYDVKM. The CDR3 extends over 15 amino acids. DNA for the CDR3: TGTGCCAGCAGTATTAGCGGGATCCCCTACAATGAGCAGTACTTC. Translation gives CASSISGIPYNEQYF.

This clonotype has more than one count but fewer than ten. The V and J genes are TRBV3-1 and TRBJ2-1; 9 bases are shared with TRBD2. The germline CDR1 and CDR2 sequences are LGHDT and YNNKEL (reference sequence). The CDR3 has 15 amino acids. The trim removed 1 base at V and 9 bases at J, leaving 7 bases unmatched. In DNA form, the CDR3 reads TGTGCCAGCAGCCAAGTATTAGCGGGAGTGAGTGAGCAGTTCTTC. It yields the protein CASSQVLAGVSEQFF.

There are a few counts of this clonotype. The gene calls are TRBV20-1 and TRBJ2-5; D not resolved. The germline V and J ends were trimmed by 6 bases and 2 bases, with 13 bases remaining between them. Germline V gene sequence: CDR1 DFQATT, CDR2 SNEGSKA (reference sequence). The CDR3 extends over 13 amino acids. The CDR3 nucleotides read TGCAGTGCCAAGGGTTCTGGGCAAGAGACCCAGTACTTC. Translating it yields CSAKGSGQETQYF.

In nucleotides, the CDR3 is TGCGCCAGCAGCCAAGGACGGGGGGAACTCGACAATCAGCCCCAGCATTTT. Protein: CASSQGRGELDNQPQHF. The chain is built from TRBV4-1 and TRBJ1-5, with D maybe TRBD1 (5 bases). This CDR3 has 17 residues. With 1 base removed from V and 3 bases from J, the gap between germline ends came to 16 bases. Germline V gene sequence: CDR1 MGHRA, CDR2 YSYEKL.

The chain carries TRBV7-2 and TRBJ2-3; the D is unclear. V was cut by 0 bases and J by 5 bases, with 12 bases left in between. CDR1 is SGHTA and CDR2 is FQGNSA in the germline V gene. CDR3 length: 15 amino acids. Here the CDR3 reads CASSLAGSQRDTQYF. For the CDR3, the DNA is TGTGCCAGCAGCTTAGCGGGTTCACAGAGAGATACGCAGTATTTT. Combining the CDR3 with reference TRBV7-2 and TRBJ2-3 gives the whole variable domain GAGVSQSPSNKVTEKGKDVELRCDPISGHTALYWYRQSLGQGLEFLIYFQGNSAPDKSGLPSDRFSAERTGGSVSTLTIQRTQQEDSAVYLCASSLAGSQRDTQYFGPGTRLTVL.

This clonotype was recorded a few times. CDR3 amino acids: CASSLAWTSSNEQFF. CDR3 bases: TGTGCCAGCAGCTTAGCATGGACTAGTTCAAATGAGCAGTTCTTC. The chain carries TRBV7-2 and TRBJ2-1; TRBD2 matches 7 bases. The length of the CDR3 is 15 residues. Germline lookup yields CDR1 SGHTA and CDR2 FQGNSA. With V trimmed by 0 bases and J by 7 bases, 6 bases remained unmatched.

This clonotype was detected a few times. The gene calls are TRBV7-2 and TRBJ2-7; 7 bases map to TRBD1. The length of the CDR3 is 15 residues. CDR1 and CDR2 from the germline V gene are SGHTA and FQGNSA. V was pared by 5 bases and J by 2 bases, with 9 bases of the junction left unmatched. The CDR3 reads CASSPVGTVAYEQYF. CDR3 nucleotides: TGTGCCAGCAGCCCCGTTGGGACAGTCGCCTACGAGCAGTACTTC. The full variable domain, with the rest looked up from reference TRBV7-2 and TRBJ2-7, is GAGVSQSPSNKVTEKGKDVELRCDPISGHTALYWYRQSLGQGLEFLIYFQGNSAPDKSGLPSDRFSAERTGGSVSTLTIQRTQQEDSAVYLCASSPVGTVAYEQYFGPGTRLTVT.

This chain connects TRBV4-1 to TRBJ2-2; D is unclear. The CDR3 is made up of 15 amino acids. Germline CDR1 is MGHRA and CDR2 is YSYEKL. V was pared by 0 bases and J by 0 bases, with 5 bases between. CDR3 amino acids: CASSQDLTNTGELFF. CDR3 sequence (DNA): TGCGCCAGCAGCCAAGATCTGACGAACACCGGGGAGCTGTTTTTT.

This clonotype was found a few times. The rearrangement joins TRBV12-5 to TRBJ2-1, with D possibly matching TRBD1 (5 bases). V was trimmed by 7 bases and J by 2 bases, leaving 12 bases between them. This CDR3 is built from 14 residues. Per the germline V gene, CDR1 is LGHNT and CDR2 is FRNRAP. The CDR3 coding sequence is TGTGCTAGTGTCGAGGCAGGGACCTACAATGAGCAGTTCTTC. Translated, it gives CASVEAGTYNEQFF.

The chain has TRBV20-1 and TRBJ1-5; D unclear. Trimming took 0 bases from V and 2 from J, leaving 14 bases between them. The CDR3 spans 16 residues. Germline CDR1 and CDR2: DFQATT and SNEGSKA (reference sequence). The CDR3, as DNA: TGCAGTGCTAGAGACCGTGCGTCCTTTCGCAATCAGCCCCAGCATTTT. Translation gives CSARDRASFRNQPQHF.

The chain recombines TRBV9 with TRBJ1-4; D is undetermined. V shed 4 bases and J shed 8 bases, with 15 bases lying between them. The CDR3 sequence is 14 residues long. Germline CDR1 is SGDLS and CDR2 is YYNGEE. CDR3 region: CASSLLGLVEKLFF. CDR3 DNA sequence: TGTGCCAGCAGCCTTCTTGGGCTCGTCGAAAAACTGTTTTTT. Supplemented by reference TRBV9 and TRBJ1-4, the full variable domain reads DSGVTQTPKHLITATGQRVTLRCSPRSGDLSVYWYQQSLDQGLQFLIQYYNGEERAKGNILERFSAQQFPDLHSELNLSSLELGDSALYFCASSLLGLVEKLFFGSGTQLSVL.

This clonotype was detected a few times. The chain has TRBV11-2 and TRBJ2-3; no clear D gene. Germline loops: CDR1 SGHAT, CDR2 FQNNGV. V was cut by 2 bases and J by 2 bases, with 11 bases left in between. The CDR3 runs to 15 residues. In DNA, the CDR3 is TGTGCCAGCAGCTTATTAACGGGTTTCACAGATACGCAGTATTTT. This sequence encodes CASSLLTGFTDTQYF.

The genes are TRBV7-6 and TRBJ2-5, with D possibly matching TRBD2 (5 bases). The CDR3 covers 14 residues. V lost 1 base, J lost 7 bases, and 13 bases lay in between. Germline CDR1 and CDR2: SGHVS and FNYEAQ. For the CDR3, the DNA is TGTGCCAGCAGCTTAGGGGGAGTCGCCGTGACCCAGTACTTC. Amino acid sequence: CASSLGGVAVTQYF.

This rearrangement joins TRBV4-2 to TRBJ1-4; D gene uncertain. The CDR3 extends over 16 amino acids. Between the trimmed V and J ends, which lost 1 base and 6 bases, there was a span of 15 bases. CDR1 is LGHNA and CDR2 is YNFKEQ in the germline V gene. The CDR3 nucleotides are TGTGCCAGCAGCCAAGTATCCGCCAGCGAGTATGAAAAACTGTTTTTT. It encodes CASSQVSASEYEKLFF.